Sequencing of this T cell receptor beta chain was carried out in a study of CD8+CD57+ T cells in acquired aplastic anemia. Across the study: The average for DNA from sorted CD4+ and CD8+ cells was about 2.9 ug. Study-level results: Patients and controls were found to share twenty-nine CD8+ CDR3 sequences. Significance was not reached for CD8+ Simpson's diversity between patients and controls.

TCR beta VDJ and CDR3 profiles were obtained from a genomic DNA template. TCRdb called the reads again in MiXCR, with one record for every CDR3 protein. The sample has around 180,000 distinct CDR3 sequences; 55% to 75% are singletons. On this clonotype itself: The antigen remains undetermined.

The clonotype was recovered from a human donor in good health. The sample comprised sorted CD4+, CD8+, or CD8+CD57+ T cells (not recorded which) from PBMCs.

CDR3 sequence (DNA): TGCAGGCCAGGGGAGGATGGCTACACCTTC. It codes for CRPGEDGYTF. The V call is TRBV20-1, the J call TRBJ1-2, with D perhaps matching TRBD1 (6 bases). Germline V gene sequence: CDR1 DFQATT, CDR2 SNEGSKA (reference sequence). The CDR3 runs 10 residues.